This T cell receptor beta chain is drawn from a study of metastatic and nonmetastatic thyroid tumors. For the study at large: It was across blood and tumor or nodule tissue from malignant and benign thyroid patients that repertoires were compared. General study findings and limits: Malignant thyroid tumors reportedly exceeded benign nodules significantly in TCR beta diversity, with the difference appearing in blood and tumor.

Deletions cut 4 bases from V and 7 bases from J, with 17 bases between. CDR1 is ENHRY, CDR2 SYGVKD, per germline. The length of the CDR3 is 16 residues. Worth noting for this clone: What it binds is unknown.

Ahead of thyroid surgery, no patient had received treatment of any kind. In the original analysis: The study built a papillary thyroid cancer distant-metastasis classifier from CDR3 differences across clinicopathological groups. With MiXCR, TCRdb called clones anew from the PCR reads. The V and J calls were not made by the authors but by TCRdb's processing. The repertoire holds over 25,000 clones, with roughly 4.2% as singletons. The chain carries TRBV10-3 and TRBJ1-6; D is unresolved. The sequenced sample was blood. This TCR came from a female donor with papillary thyroid cancer or a benign thyroid nodule (not recorded which). Some clones in this sample may be carry-over from other donors' samples. CDR3 in amino acids: CAISGTWAVGNSPLHF. Here the CDR3 DNA reads TGTGCCATCAGTGGTACTTGGGCGGTGGGCAATTCACCCCTCCACTTT.